The 21 T cell receptor beta chains below come from one sample, sequenced in a study of T cell changes during pregnancy in multiple sclerosis. Sequencing used immunoSEQ multiplex PCR; TCRdb keeps in-frame clones, though not all of them. Counted here are about 99,000 clones, about 93% occurring once; the ten biggest clones make up 0.99%. This specimen consisted of peripheral blood, obtained after pregnancy. These receptors all come from a female donor with multiple sclerosis, enrolled in a pregnancy study.

The rearrangement uses TRBV6-4 and TRBJ1-1; TRBD1 might be the D (5 bases). This CDR3 comprises 13 residues. V lost 4 bases to trimming and J lost 7 bases, with 13 bases between them. Germline V gives CDR1 MRHNA, CDR2 SNTAGT. The DNA of the CDR3 is TGTGCCAGCAGTGCCATGGGGCAGGGTGAAGCTTTCTTT. Protein: CASSAMGQGEAFF.

The chain couples TRBV19 to TRBJ2-1; D is unclear. Trimming shortened V by 2 bases and J by 3 bases, and 11 bases separated the two germline ends. CDR3 length: 15 residues. In germline, CDR1 is LNHDA, CDR2 SQIVND (reference sequence). CDR3 nucleotides: TGTGCCAGTAGTATAAAGCTCCCCCTCTACAATGAGCAGTTCTTC. Residues: CASSIKLPLYNEQFF. The full variable domain, in which reference TRBV19 and TRBJ2-1 provide the parts outside the CDR3, is DGGITQSPKYLFRKEGQNVTLSCEQNLNHDAMYWYRQDPGQGLRLIYYSQIVNDFQKGDIAEGYSVSREKKESFPLTVTSAQKNPTAFYLCASSIKLPLYNEQFFGPGTRLTVL.

The chain links TRBV2 to TRBJ2-3; D remains unclear. The CDR3 is 12 amino acids. V dropped 7 bases and J dropped 0 bases, with 5 bases sitting between them. The V gene's germline CDR1 is SNHLY and CDR2 FYNNEI. Written as DNA, the CDR3 is TGTGCCAGCACTACTAGCACAGATACGCAGTATTTT. As protein: CASTTSTDTQYF.

J is TRBJ2-7 and V is TRBV19, with 9 bases fitting TRBD1. With V trimmed by 11 bases and J by 2 bases, 10 bases remained unmatched. Germline V gene data show CDR1 as LNHDA and CDR2 as SQIVND (reference sequence). The CDR3 is 14 amino acids. The CDR3 nucleotides are TGTGCCTCGCGGGGACAGGGACAAACCTACGAGCAGTACTTC. Its translation: CASRGQGQTYEQYF.

This chain uses TRBV5-1 with TRBJ2-6; D perhaps matches TRBD2 (5 bases). Germline V gives CDR1 SGHRS, CDR2 YFSETQ. Trimming took off 0 bases at V and 1 base at J, with 5 bases between the two ends. CDR3 size: 15 residues. The CDR3 reads CASSLGGSGANVLTF. For the CDR3, the DNA is TGCGCCAGCAGCTTGGGAGGGTCTGGGGCCAACGTCCTGACTTTC.

The rearrangement uses TRBV10-3 and TRBJ2-1; 9 nucleotides align to TRBD2. Germline V gives CDR1 ENHRY, CDR2 SYGVKD. CDR3 length: 17 amino acids. Trimming cost V 3 bases and J 9 bases; bases outside gene matches: 15. The CDR3 here is CAISDLQSGGRAGEQFF. The CDR3 DNA follows: TGTGCCATCAGTGACCTCCAGAGCGGCGGGAGGGCAGGTGAGCAGTTCTTC.

The chain employs TRBV6-1 and TRBJ2-1, with TRBD1 matching over 9 bases. The V segment lost 2 bases and the J segment 7 bases; nucleotides outside the gene matches: 6. Germline CDR1 MNHNS, CDR2 SASEGT. This CDR3 is 15 amino acids long. The CDR3 bases are TGTGCCAGCAGTGAAAGGACAGGGGTGGGGAATGAGCAGTTCTTC. Protein: CASSERTGVGNEQFF.

The genes are TRBV18 and TRBJ1-1, with 7 bases fitting TRBD1. This CDR3 is 13 amino acids long. V trimming: 10 bases; J trimming: 1 base; junction bases outside the gene matches: 6. Germline assignment: CDR1 KGHSH and CDR2 LQKENI. The DNA for the CDR3 is TGTGCCACCCTACAGGGGAGGAACACTGAAGCTTTCTTT. Protein product: CATLQGRNTEAFF.

This chain connects TRBV5-4 to TRBJ2-7, with D unclear. This CDR3 has 13 residues. With 5 bases removed from V and 2 bases from J, the gap between germline ends came to 11 bases. Germline values: CDR1 SGHNT, CDR2 YYREEE (reference sequence). The CDR3 loop reads CASRPGVAYEQYF. CDR3 nucleotides: TGTGCCAGCAGACCCGGTGTTGCCTACGAGCAGTACTTC.

The V call is TRBV7-2, the J call TRBJ2-1; 8 bases map to TRBD2. CDR1 is SGHTA, CDR2 FQGNSA, per germline. V was pared by 5 bases and J by 2 bases, with 8 bases of the junction left unmatched. The CDR3 has 16 residues. The CDR3 loop reads CASSGRSGMTYNEQFF. CDR3 nucleotide sequence: TGTGCCAGCAGCGGTCGTAGCGGGATGACCTACAATGAGCAGTTCTTC.

This chain connects TRBV29-1 to TRBJ2-2; possible D gene TRBD1, 5 bases. Per germline, CDR1 SQVTM and CDR2 ANQGSEA. The CDR3 contains 14 residues. The ends were cut back, 4 bases at V and 0 bases at J, with 9 bases in the middle. The CDR3 nucleotides read TGCAGCGTTGGAGCAGGGACGAACACCGGGGAGCTGTTTTTT. Its protein is CSVGAGTNTGELFF.

V and J are TRBV4-1 and TRBJ2-1; weak D call: TRBD2 (6 bases). CDR1 and CDR2 from the germline V gene are MGHRA and YSYEKL. This CDR3 region has 22 residues. Trimming stripped 4 bases from V and 0 bases from J, with 31 bases between. The CDR3 region is CASSPPFWLDGSRESSYNEQFF. The CDR3 DNA reads TGCGCCAGCAGCCCGCCTTTTTGGTTGGACGGGTCGCGGGAAAGCTCCTACAATGAGCAGTTCTTC.

The chain has TRBV27 and TRBJ1-1; D gene unclear. Germline loops: CDR1 MNHEY, CDR2 SMNVEV (reference sequence). The CDR3 runs 13 residues. Trimming took off 4 bases at V and 7 bases at J, with 13 bases between the two ends. CDR3 bases: TGTGCCAGCAGTTACGGGTTGGCCGGTGAAGCTTTCTTT. Encoded protein: CASSYGLAGEAFF.

CDR3 sequence reads: CASSERGGWGEQFF. In DNA, the CDR3 is TGTGCCAGCAGTGAGCGGGGGGGGTGGGGTGAGCAGTTCTTC. This rearrangement joins TRBV25-1 to TRBJ2-1; 9 bases line up with TRBD2. V was pared by 3 bases and J by 9 bases, with 6 bases of the junction left unmatched. The germline V gene encodes CDR1 MGHDK and CDR2 SYGVNS. CDR3 length: 14 amino acids.

This clone was seen a single time. The chain links TRBV6-1 to TRBJ2-4; 8 nucleotides line up with TRBD1. J was trimmed by 4 bases and V by 4 bases; bases with no gene match: 3. Germline V gene data show CDR1 as MNHNS and CDR2 as SASEGT. The CDR3 sequence is 14 residues long. This CDR3 reads CASSVGDRKNIQYF. CDR3 DNA: TGTGCCAGCAGTGTCGGGGACAGGAAAAACATTCAGTACTTC.

The chain has TRBV6-5 and TRBJ1-2; 8 bases agree with TRBD1. Germline V gene data show CDR1 as MNHEY and CDR2 as SVGAGI. The V gene end was trimmed by 10 bases and the J gene end by 8 bases; junction bases not matched to a gene: 9. This CDR3 is 12 amino acids long. The CDR3 DNA reads TGTGCCACCCAAACAGGGGGGGGAGGCTACACCTTC. Its protein product is CATQTGGGGYTF.

The rearrangement uses TRBV25-1 and TRBJ1-1; 8 bases are a match to TRBD1. The junction had 4 bases not matched to a gene; V was cut back by 0 bases and J by 4 bases. The CDR3 has 15 residues. Germline assignment: CDR1 MGHDK and CDR2 SYGVNS. CDR3 coding DNA: TGTGCCAGCAGTGAATATAACAGGGGGATCACTGAAGCTTTCTTT. This translates into CASSEYNRGITEAFF. Together with reference TRBV25-1 and TRBJ1-1, the CDR3 gives the full variable domain: EADIYQTPRYLVIGTGKKITLECSQTMGHDKMYWYQQDPGMELHLIHYSYGVNSTEKGDLSSESTVSRIRTEHFPLTLESARPSHTSQYLCASSEYNRGITEAFFGQGTRLTVV.

The genes are TRBV4-1 and TRBJ2-7, with 8 positions matching TRBD1. Losses at the gene ends were 3 bases for V and 3 bases for J; bases not matched to a gene: 7. Germline V lookup: CDR1 MGHRA, CDR2 YSYEKL. The CDR3 totals 15 residues. The CDR3 coding sequence is TGCGCCAGCAGCCACCCCGGACAGGGTATCTACGAGCAGTACTTC. Translated, it gives CASSHPGQGIYEQYF.

This chain links TRBV18 with TRBJ2-5, with D unresolved. The germline CDR1 and CDR2 sequences are KGHSH and LQKENI. V was clipped by 4 bases and J by 4 bases, with 13 bases between them. This CDR3 region has 14 residues. The CDR3 nucleotides are TGTGCCAGCTCACTAAACATGGGCTTAGAGACCCAGTACTTC. Protein: CASSLNMGLETQYF.

The rearrangement joins TRBV6-6 to TRBJ2-7; 8 nucleotides align to TRBD1. The CDR3 loop spans 13 amino acids. Germline CDR1 and CDR2: MNHNY and SVGAGI (reference sequence). Trimming cost V 7 bases and J 6 bases; bases outside gene matches: 8. The CDR3 region is CASTDRDRIEQYF. DNA of the CDR3: TGTGCCAGCACCGATCGGGACAGGATCGAGCAGTACTTC.

V usage is TRBV25-1 and J usage is TRBJ2-3; 7 nucleotides match TRBD2. V trimming: 1 base; J trimming: 2 bases; junction bases outside the gene matches: 9. The CDR3 length is 17 residues. Germline V gene data show CDR1 as MGHDK and CDR2 as SYGVNS. The CDR3 DNA follows: TGTGCCAGCAGTGAATTATCAGCGGGGAGTTCCACAGATACGCAGTATTTT. Its translation is CASSELSAGSSTDTQYF.